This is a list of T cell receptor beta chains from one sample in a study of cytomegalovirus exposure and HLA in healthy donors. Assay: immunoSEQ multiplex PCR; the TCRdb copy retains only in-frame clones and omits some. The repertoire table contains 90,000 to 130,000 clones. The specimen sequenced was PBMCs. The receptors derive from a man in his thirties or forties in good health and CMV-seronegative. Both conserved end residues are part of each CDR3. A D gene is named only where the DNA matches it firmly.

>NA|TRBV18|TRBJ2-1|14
CASSPSGINNEQFF
TGTGCCAGCTCACCATCGGGGATTAACAATGAGCAGTTCTTC
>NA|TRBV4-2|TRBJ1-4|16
CASSQPPGATNEKLFF
TGTGCCAGCAGCCAACCGCCAGGGGCAACTAATGAAAAACTGTTTTTT
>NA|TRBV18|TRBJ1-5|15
CASSHRASSNQPQHF
TGTGCCAGCTCACACAGGGCCTCTAGCAATCAGCCCCAGCATTTT
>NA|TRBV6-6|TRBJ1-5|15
CASSYEGVGNQPQHF
TGTGCCAGCAGTTACGAGGGTGTGGGCAATCAGCCCCAGCATTTT
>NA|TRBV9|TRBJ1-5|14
CASSVDQGNQPQHF
TGTGCCAGCAGCGTAGACCAGGGCAATCAGCCCCAGCATTTT
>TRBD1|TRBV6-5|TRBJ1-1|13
CASSWTGEGEAFF
TGTGCCAGCAGTTGGACAGGGGAGGGTGAAGCTTTCTTT
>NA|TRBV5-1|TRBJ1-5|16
CASSLGGELSNQPQHF
TGCGCCAGCAGCTTGGGCGGGGAGTTGAGCAATCAGCCCCAGCATTTT
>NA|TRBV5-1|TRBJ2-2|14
CASSWKGSTGELFF
TGCGCCAGCAGCTGGAAAGGGAGTACCGGGGAGCTGTTTTTT
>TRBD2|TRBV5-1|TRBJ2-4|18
CASSDGTSGRVAKNIQYF
TGCGCCAGCAGCGACGGGACTAGCGGGAGAGTAGCCAAAAACATTCAGTACTTC
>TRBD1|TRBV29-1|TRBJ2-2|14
CSVGQGAGTGELFF
TGCAGCGTTGGACAGGGGGCGGGCACCGGGGAGCTGTTTTTT
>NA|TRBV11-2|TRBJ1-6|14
CASSRGAGDSPLHF
TGTGCCAGCAGCCGGGGGGCAGGGGACTCACCCCTCCACTTT
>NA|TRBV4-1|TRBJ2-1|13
CASSHRASNEQFF
TGCGCCAGCAGCCACCGAGCTTCCAATGAGCAGTTCTTC
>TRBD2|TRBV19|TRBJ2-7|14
CASSSGGKTYEQYF
TGTGCCAGTAGTTCGGGAGGGAAGACCTACGAGCAGTACTTC
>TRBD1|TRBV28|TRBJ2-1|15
CASSFRQGGSNEQFF
TGTGCCAGCAGCTTTCGACAGGGTGGGTCCAATGAGCAGTTCTTC
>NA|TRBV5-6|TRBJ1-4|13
CASSTRGREKLFF
TGTGCCAGCAGCACAAGGGGTAGGGAAAAACTGTTTTTT
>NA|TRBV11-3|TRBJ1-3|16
CASSQGGAYSGNTIYF
TGTGCCAGCAGCCAAGGCGGCGCTTACTCTGGAAACACCATATATTTT
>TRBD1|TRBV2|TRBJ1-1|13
CASSTGGNTEAFF
TGTGCCAGCTCGACAGGGGGGAACACTGAAGCTTTCTTT
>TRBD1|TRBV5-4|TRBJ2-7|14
CASSSQGAMGEQYF
TGTGCCAGCAGCTCACAGGGGGCGATGGGTGAGCAGTACTTC
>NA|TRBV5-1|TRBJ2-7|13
CASAGSQSYEQYF
TGCGCCAGCGCCGGGTCCCAATCCTACGAGCAGTACTTC
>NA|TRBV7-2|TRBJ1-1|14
CASSPRSLSTEAFF
TGTGCCAGCAGCCCTCGTTCCCTCTCCACTGAAGCTTTCTTT
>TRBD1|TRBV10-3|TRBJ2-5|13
CAIRDRGWETQYF
TGTGCCATCAGGGACAGGGGGTGGGAGACCCAGTACTTC
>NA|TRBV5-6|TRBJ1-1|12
CASSFSDQRAFF
TGTGCCAGCAGCTTTAGCGACCAAAGAGCTTTCTTT
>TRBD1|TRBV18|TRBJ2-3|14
CASSPTGGGDTQYF
TGTGCCAGCTCACCAACAGGGGGCGGAGATACGCAGTATTTT
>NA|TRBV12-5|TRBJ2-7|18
CASGLALGGGSISYEQYF
TGTGCTAGTGGTTTGGCACTCGGCGGGGGCAGTATCTCCTACGAGCAGTACTTC
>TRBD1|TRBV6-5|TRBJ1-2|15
CASSLGQGERYGYTF
TGTGCCAGCAGTCTCGGACAGGGGGAGAGGTATGGCTACACCTTC
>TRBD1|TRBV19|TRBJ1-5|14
CASTRDRVGQPQHF
TGTGCCAGTACCCGGGACAGGGTAGGGCAGCCCCAGCATTTT
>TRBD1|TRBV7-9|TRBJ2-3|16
CASSYRDSLSTDTQYF
TGTGCCAGCAGCTATCGGGACAGCCTAAGCACAGATACGCAGTATTTT
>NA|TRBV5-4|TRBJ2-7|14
CASSQKGTRYEQYF
TGTGCCAGCAGCCAAAAGGGGACTCGCTACGAGCAGTACTTC
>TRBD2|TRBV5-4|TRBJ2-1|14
CASSSSGGVNEQFF
TGTGCCAGCAGCTCTAGCGGGGGGGTTAATGAGCAGTTCTTC
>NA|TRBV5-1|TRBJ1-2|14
CASSQTGGDYGYTF
TGCGCCAGCAGCCAGACGGGGGGAGACTATGGCTACACCTTC
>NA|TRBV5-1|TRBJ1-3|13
CASSVTQGNTIYF
TGCGCCAGCAGCGTAACGCAGGGAAACACCATATATTTT
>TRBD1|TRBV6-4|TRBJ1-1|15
CASSEKGAGDTEAFF
TGTGCCAGCAGTGAGAAGGGGGCAGGGGATACTGAAGCTTTCTTT
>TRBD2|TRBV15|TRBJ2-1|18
CATSARLAGTRSYNEQFF
TGTGCCACCAGCGCTCGACTAGCGGGGACACGCTCCTACAATGAGCAGTTCTTC
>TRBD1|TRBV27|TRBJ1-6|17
CASSPYPGTGPNSPLHF
TGTGCCAGCAGTCCGTATCCCGGGACAGGGCCCAATTCACCCCTCCACTTT
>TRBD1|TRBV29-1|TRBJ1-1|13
CSVHRGTNTEAFF
TGCAGCGTCCACAGGGGAACGAACACTGAAGCTTTCTTT
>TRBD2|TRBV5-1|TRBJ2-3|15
CASSLMGGSAGTQYF
TGCGCCAGCAGCTTAATGGGGGGGAGCGCCGGTACGCAGTATTTT
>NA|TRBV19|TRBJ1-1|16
CASTRSPLTANTEAFF
TGTGCCAGTACCCGATCCCCACTGACAGCGAACACTGAAGCTTTCTTT
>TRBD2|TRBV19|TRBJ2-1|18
CASSMRTSGGALRNEQFF
TGTGCCAGTAGTATGAGGACTAGCGGGGGGGCGCTTCGTAATGAGCAGTTCTTC
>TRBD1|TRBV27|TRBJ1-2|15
CASSSRGTGPYGYTF
TGTGCCAGCAGTTCCCGCGGGACAGGGCCCTATGGCTACACCTTC
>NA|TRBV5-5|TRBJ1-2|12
CASSLDSYGYTF
TGTGCCAGCAGCTTAGATAGTTATGGCTACACCTTC